The 5 T cell receptor beta chains given below trace back to one sample, sequenced in a study of blood T cells in healthy people across ages (dated by TCRdb to the mid-2010s). Library preparation used 5' RACE. The reads were generated on an Illumina HiSeq 2500. A second PCR of roughly 7 to 11 cycles was run with a J-beta primer mix and a sample-barcoded 5' primer. Through fastp at Q25 and MiXCR, TCRdb rebuilt clones from the public reads, retaining in-frame beta chains. Merged by CDR3 protein, the rows form single entries marked with the most common genes and DNA. The sample contains more than 500,000 distinct CDR3 sequences, over 25% of them found a single time. Of the sample, approximately 3.7% falls within the top ten clones. The same data also went into a second study, on T cells of mothers and their children.

The sequencing input was blood. The receptors were gathered from a boy younger than 10 in good health.

The V gene is TRBV7-9, the J gene TRBJ2-7; D may be TRBD2 (6 bases). The V and J ends lost 5 bases and 6 bases respectively, with 11 bases between them. CDR1 is SEHNR and CDR2 is FQNEAQ in the germline V gene (reference sequence). The CDR3 extends over 12 amino acids. CDR3 nucleotides: TGTGCCAGCAGCGCCTCGGAGGGCGAGCAGTACTTC. Its protein is CASSASEGEQYF.

This clonotype was observed a handful of times. The rearrangement links TRBV6-1 to TRBJ2-7, with D possibly TRBD2 on 5 matching bases. Germline lookup yields CDR1 MNHNS and CDR2 SASEGT. V was cut by 6 bases and J by 12 bases, with 15 bases left in between. There are 11 residues in the CDR3. Written as DNA, the CDR3 is TGTGCCAGCAGAGACTATCTTGGTGCGTACTTC. The encoded protein is CASRDYLGAYF.

This clonotype was seen only a few times. CDR3 residues: CASSPRTGELGEKLFF. CDR3 nucleotides: TGTGCCAGCAGTCCCCGGACAGGGGAGTTAGGTGAAAAACTGTTTTTT. The V and J genes are TRBV27 and TRBJ1-4; TRBD1 matches at 9 bases. The ends lost 5 bases at V and 7 bases at J; junction bases unmatched: 11. This CDR3 is built from 16 residues. The V gene's germline CDR1 is MNHEY and CDR2 SMNVEV (reference sequence).

This clonotype was counted only a few times. The junction departs from the called germline gene at one end, perhaps through a read error. V gene TRBV27 combines with J gene TRBJ2-5; possible D gene TRBD2, 5 bases. From germline, CDR1 is MNHEY and CDR2 SMNVEV (reference sequence). The CDR3 consists of 15 residues. The CDR3 loop is CASSFSGILWETQYF. The CDR3 nucleotides read TGTGCCAGTTCCTTCTCGGGGATATTGTGGGAGACTCAGTACTTC.

The chain links TRBV25-1 to TRBJ2-5; TRBD2 matches 11 bases. V was pared by 5 bases and J by 5 bases, with 7 bases of the junction left unmatched. The CDR3 loop spans 15 amino acids. Germline assignment: CDR1 MGHDK and CDR2 SYGVNS. CDR3 in DNA: TGTGCCAGCAGTAGCCTGACTAGCGGGGTGGAGACCCAGTACTTC. Translation: CASSSLTSGVETQYF.